What follows describes a single T cell receptor beta chain. The antigen remains unidentified. The record originates from a study of monozygotic twins with inflammatory bowel disease. Whole-study findings and limits: Researchers report that IBD patients shared fewer clonotypes with others than healthy twins, especially amid disease activity.

CDR3 length equals 14 residues. Per the germline V gene, CDR1 is SGHKS and CDR2 is YYEKEE (reference sequence). TCRdb derives one entry per CDR3 protein from the 5' RACE reads, leaving out DNA. This sample's table has 150,000 or so distinct CDR3 sequences. This TCR came from a human donor with ulcerative colitis or Crohn's disease, or a healthy co-twin of an affected twin (not recorded which). The chain employs TRBV5-5 and TRBJ2-1. The sequencing input was blood. The CDR3 sequence is CASSLDVRSGEQFF.